This T cell receptor (beta chain) was obtained from a study of T cell repertoires in cytomegalovirus infection. Using its own MiXCR run on the reads, TCRdb lists one record per CDR3 protein. This table has under 350,000 distinct CDR3 sequences, around 10% appearing once. Germline loops: CDR1 SQVTM, CDR2 ANQGSEA. The CDR3 is 14 residues long. With 4 bases removed from V and 2 bases from J, the gap between germline ends came to 13 bases. Source material: PBMCs. The V and J genes are TRBV29-1 and TRBJ2-3, with D tentatively TRBD2 (5 bases). The origin of this receptor is a human donor in good health (CMV status not recorded). Some clones in this sample may be carry-over from other donors' samples. The CDR3 nucleotides read TGCAGCGTTGTTCGGACTGAATCCACAGATACGCAGTATTTT. Its translation: CSVVRTESTDTQYF.